This TCR beta chain was recovered during a study of beta chain features in type 1 diabetes (dated by TCRdb to 2017 to 2018). For context, the study as a whole: Patients and healthy donors did not differ in mean age, gender distribution, total cell number or subset yield. In the study, TCRB repertoires of sorted circulating CD4+ T cell subsets from recently diagnosed type 1 diabetes patients were compared with those of matched healthy donors. Naive and central memory subsets were obtained from all 30 or so donors, but regulatory and stem cell-like memory subsets were isolated from only 8 patients and roughly eight healthy donors. A total of under 120,000,000 sorted cells were examined across all samples, and RNA yield correlated strongly with the number of cells per subset. What the authors observed across the whole study: In all four CD4+ subsets, TCRB CDR3 length was moderately but significantly shorter in type 1 diabetes patients. Naive, central memory and regulatory TCRB repertoires appeared to be more similar among patients than among healthy donors. Shorter templates might be favored by PCR, yet because patient and control samples were amplified and corrected together, any such skew would affect both groups equally. At VDJ recombination sites, patients with type 1 diabetes made fewer insertions and deleted more nucleotides, a pattern implying thymic rearrangement abnormalities. Because the HLA sub-analyses included only small numbers of individuals, any influence of HLA type on TCRB rearrangement was left unresolved. Because cDNA was sequenced instead of genomic DNA, highly expressing activated cells could be over-represented, though the groups showed no difference in activation or CD3 levels.

The entire amount of isolated RNA was reverse transcribed using the High Capacity cDNA Reverse Transcription Kit, so the sequenced TCRB transcripts were expressed ones. Deep immunoSEQ sequencing was applied to naive, central memory and regulatory T cell samples, giving an average of roughly 3.6 million total reads per sample. Sorted cells were lysed in RLT buffer and RNA was extracted with DNase-treated RNeasy Micro or Mini kits, depending on cell number. To prevent cross-contamination, every cell subset was processed on its own, while patient and healthy donor samples were processed together. The immunoSEQ multiplex PCR was used to amplify TCRB sequences from cDNA, generating 87-bp fragments that spanned the CDR3 region. The amplicons were sequenced using the Illumina HiSeq platform. Turning to the authors' computational methods: Synthetic template baselines were used to correct PCR bias computationally, reads within Hamming distance 2 were collapsed, and singletons that could not be merged were discarded. By aligning reads against IMGT, V, D and J genes, CDR3 length, and insertions or deletions at six rearrangement sites were assigned. Within each subset, clonotype counts were normalized to sorted cell number, and only after that were true diversity and Gini coefficients computed with the tcR R package. The overlap coefficient, calculated on TCRB nucleotide sequences, was used to quantify repertoire sharing. What TCRdb holds here is the immuneACCESS table cut down to in-frame rearrangements. Part of the clones is not present; checked against another copy, under half of the missing clones reflect an unresolved V gene, and the others are unexplained. That table furnishes V, J and clone size, whereas the DNA furnished D and trimming. Within this sample are 400,000 or so clones, with 8.5% to 10% of them counted one time only. The ten largest clonotypes hold 0.6% of the sample.

A single peripheral blood draw of about 116 mL on average was collected from each donor into heparinised tubes. Naive, central memory, regulatory and stem cell-like memory CD4+ T cells were sorted on a BD FACSAria II using a panel including CD45RO, CCR7, CD25, CD127, CD95 and CD27. Purity was above 98% for every sorted population. Right away, PBMCs were isolated by Lymphoprep density gradient centrifugation and were stained directly, with no culture step. Samples were stained and sorted in pairs, with one healthy donor and one patient per experiment, so that batch effects were minimized. The CDR3 holds 15 amino acids from the cysteine to the phenylalanine. Just CDR3 DNA is preserved here, 45 bases in frame from base 1. The germline V gene (reference sequence) gives CDR1 as SGHNT and CDR2 as YYREEE. The junction carries 19 bases between V and J, which are trimmed by 7 bases and 6 bases respectively.

This clone has only a few counts. The specificity of this receptor is unknown. No base qualities exist here, and no much larger clone lies one base off it. The sequenced material came from central memory CD4+ T cells from blood. The source of this sequence is a man aged 25 to 45 with type 1 diabetes. The chain is encoded by TRBV5-4 joined to TRBJ2-2, with a weak D call of TRBD1 (5 bases match). Here the CDR3 is given as CASFVQTAMSGELFF. Read as DNA, the sequence is TGTGCCAGCTTCGTCCAGACAGCGATGTCCGGGGAGCTGTTTTTT.